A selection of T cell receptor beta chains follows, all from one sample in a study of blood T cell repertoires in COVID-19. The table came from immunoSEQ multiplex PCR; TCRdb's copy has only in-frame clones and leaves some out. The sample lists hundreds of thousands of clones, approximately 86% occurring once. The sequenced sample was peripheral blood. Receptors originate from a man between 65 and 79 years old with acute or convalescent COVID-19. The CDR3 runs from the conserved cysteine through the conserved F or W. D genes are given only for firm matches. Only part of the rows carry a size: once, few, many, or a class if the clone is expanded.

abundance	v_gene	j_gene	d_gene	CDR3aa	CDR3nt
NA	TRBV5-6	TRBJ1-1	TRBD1	CASSQDRYTEAFF	TGTGCCAGCAGCCAGGACAGGTACACTGAAGCTTTCTTT
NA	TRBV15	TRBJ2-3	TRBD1	CATRETTGLDTQYF	TGTGCCACCAGAGAAACGACAGGGTTAGATACGCAGTATTTT
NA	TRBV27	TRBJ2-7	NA	CASSLLGGRNEQYF	TGTGCCAGCAGTTTATTAGGGGGTCGAAACGAGCAGTACTTC
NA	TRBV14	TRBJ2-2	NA	CASSQDRVTGELFF	TGTGCCAGCAGCCAAGATCGTGTCACCGGGGAGCTGTTTTTT
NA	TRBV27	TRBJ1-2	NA	CASSLGWRAGANHYGYTF	TGTGCCAGCAGTTTGGGGTGGCGAGCAGGGGCGAATCACTATGGCTACACCTTC
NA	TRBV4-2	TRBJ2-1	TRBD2	CASSQGLAGSSYNEQFF	TGTGCCAGCAGCCAAGGACTAGCGGGGAGCTCCTACAATGAGCAGTTCTTC
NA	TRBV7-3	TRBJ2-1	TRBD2	CASSPRLAGTNEQFF	TGTGCCAGCAGCCCTCGACTAGCGGGGACCAATGAGCAGTTCTTC
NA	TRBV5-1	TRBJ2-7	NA	CASAMTGSYEQYF	TGCGCCAGCGCGATGACAGGATCCTACGAGCAGTACTTC
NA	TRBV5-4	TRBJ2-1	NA	CASSPGSQGEQFF	TGTGCCAGCAGCCCAGGGTCCCAGGGTGAGCAGTTCTTC
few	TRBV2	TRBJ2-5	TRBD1	CARDRGNQEAQYF	TGTGCCAGGGACAGGGGAAACCAAGAGGCCCAGTACTTC
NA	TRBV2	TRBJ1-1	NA	CASTVRGMNTEAFF	TGTGCCAGCACCGTTCGGGGAATGAACACTGAAGCTTTCTTT
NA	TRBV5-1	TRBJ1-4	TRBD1	CASSLAEDRDDEKLFF	TGCGCCAGCAGCTTGGCCGAGGACAGGGACGATGAAAAACTGTTTTTT
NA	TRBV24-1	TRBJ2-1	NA	CATSLVQGGYNEQFF	TGTGCCACCAGCTTGGTTCAGGGCGGCTACAATGAGCAGTTCTTC
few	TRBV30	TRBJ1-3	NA	CAWSGTVSGNTIYF	TGTGCCTGGAGTGGGACAGTCTCTGGAAACACCATATATTTT
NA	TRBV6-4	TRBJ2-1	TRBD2	CASSGLAGESNEQFF	TGTGCCAGCAGCGGACTAGCGGGAGAGTCGAATGAGCAGTTCTTC
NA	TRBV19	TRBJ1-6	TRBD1	CASSASAGTGGTSPLHF	TGTGCCAGTAGTGCCTCGGCCGGGACAGGGGGAACTTCACCCCTCCACTTT
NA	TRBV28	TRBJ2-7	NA	CASSMTDYEQYF	TGTGCCAGCAGTATGACTGACTACGAGCAGTACTTC
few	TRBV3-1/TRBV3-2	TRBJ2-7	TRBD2	CASSQAGRGEQYF	TGTGCCAGCAGCCAGGCGGGGAGGGGCGAGCAGTACTTC
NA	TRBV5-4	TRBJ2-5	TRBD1	CASSSHGGQGAETQYF	TGTGCCAGCAGCTCCCATGGCGGGCAGGGGGCCGAGACCCAGTACTTC
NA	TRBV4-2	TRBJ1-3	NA	CASSQEPGGSGNTIYF	TGTGCCAGCAGCCAAGAGCCCGGGGGCTCTGGAAACACCATATATTTT
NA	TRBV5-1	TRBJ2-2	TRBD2	CASSSGGDTGELFF	TGCGCCAGCAGCTCTGGGGGGGACACCGGGGAGCTGTTTTTT
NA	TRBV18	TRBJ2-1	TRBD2	CASSPREAVSFAYNEQFF	TGTGCCAGCTCACCCCGGGAGGCAGTTAGTTTCGCTTACAATGAGCAGTTCTTC
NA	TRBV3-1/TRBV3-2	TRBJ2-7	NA	CASSQSTELGQYF	TGTGCCAGCAGCCAATCGACGGAGCTGGGGCAGTACTTC
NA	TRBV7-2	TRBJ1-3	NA	CASSLGQVGNTIYF	TGTGCCAGCAGCTTAGGGCAGGTTGGAAACACCATATATTTT
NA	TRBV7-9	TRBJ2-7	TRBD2	CASAASGTNEQYF	TGTGCCAGCGCGGCTAGCGGGACCAACGAGCAGTACTTC
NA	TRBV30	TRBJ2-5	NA	CAWTGSGETQYF	TGTGCCTGGACCGGTTCAGGAGAGACCCAGTACTTC
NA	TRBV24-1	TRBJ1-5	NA	CATSTGGNQPQHF	TGTGCCACCAGTACCGGGGGCAATCAGCCCCAGCATTTT
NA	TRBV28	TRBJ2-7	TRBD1	CASSYPGGSYEQYF	TGTGCCAGCAGTTACCCAGGGGGCTCCTACGAGCAGTACTTC
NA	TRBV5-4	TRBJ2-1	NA	CASSLAGGLGYNEQFF	TGTGCCAGCAGCTTGGCAGGGGGGTTGGGCTACAATGAGCAGTTCTTC
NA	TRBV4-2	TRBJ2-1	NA	CASSLVVGTDSSGEQFF	TGTGCCAGCAGCCTAGTTGTCGGGACTGATAGTAGCGGTGAGCAGTTCTTC
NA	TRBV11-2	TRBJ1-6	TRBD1	CASSRVGQGNSPLHF	TGTGCCAGCAGCAGGGTTGGACAGGGTAATTCACCCCTCCACTTT
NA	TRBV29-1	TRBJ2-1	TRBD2	CSVGTSGPFSYNEQFF	TGCAGCGTTGGCACTAGCGGGCCTTTCTCCTACAATGAGCAGTTCTTC
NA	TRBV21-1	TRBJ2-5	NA	CASSKEGSCGGAKETQYF	TGTGCCAGCAGCAAAGAGGGTTCTTGCGGGGGGGCGAAGGAGACCCAGTACTTC
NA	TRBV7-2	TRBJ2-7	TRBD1	CASSLRQGAAGHEQYF	TGTGCCAGCAGCTTAAGACAGGGGGCGGCCGGTCACGAGCAGTACTTC
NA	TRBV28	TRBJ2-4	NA	CASRNPGLNIQYF	TGTGCCAGCCGTAACCCGGGACTAAACATTCAGTACTTC
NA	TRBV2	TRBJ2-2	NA	CASSPLESTGELFF	TGTGCCAGCAGTCCCCTAGAATCCACCGGGGAGCTGTTTTTT
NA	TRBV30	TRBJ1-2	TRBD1	CAWSVQGFGYGYTF	TGTGCCTGGAGTGTACAGGGGTTCGGCTATGGCTACACCTTC
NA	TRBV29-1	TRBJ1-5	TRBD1	CSVAEDRNQPQHF	TGCAGCGTTGCCGAGGACAGGAATCAGCCCCAGCATTTT
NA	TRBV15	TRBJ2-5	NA	CATSQLSPETQYF	TGTGCCACCAGCCAACTCTCCCCGGAGACCCAGTACTTC
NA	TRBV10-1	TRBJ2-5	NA	CASSESKISQETQYF	TGCGCCAGCAGTGAGTCGAAGATCAGCCAAGAGACCCAGTACTTC
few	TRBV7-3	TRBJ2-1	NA	CASSISGFIGNEQFF	TGTGCCAGCAGCATTTCAGGGTTTATAGGCAATGAGCAGTTCTTC
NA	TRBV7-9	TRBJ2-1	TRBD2	CASSLEGLAGSYNEQFF	TGTGCCAGCAGCCTGGAGGGACTAGCGGGCTCCTACAATGAGCAGTTCTTC
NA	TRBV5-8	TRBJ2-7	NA	CASSRGYTYEQYF	TGTGCCAGCAGCCGAGGTTATACCTACGAGCAGTACTTC
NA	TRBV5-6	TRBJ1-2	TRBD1	CASSLAGQAYGYTF	TGTGCCAGCAGCTTGGCCGGACAGGCCTATGGCTACACCTTC
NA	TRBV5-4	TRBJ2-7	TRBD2	CASSAGTNSYEQYF	TGTGCCAGCAGCGCCGGGACTAACAGCTACGAGCAGTACTTC
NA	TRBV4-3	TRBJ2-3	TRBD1	CASQLTGGRADTQYF	TGCGCCAGCCAGCTAACAGGGGGCAGGGCAGATACGCAGTATTTT
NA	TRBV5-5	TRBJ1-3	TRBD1	CASSSGTGVGNTIYF	TGTGCCAGCAGCAGCGGGACAGGAGTAGGAAACACCATATATTTT
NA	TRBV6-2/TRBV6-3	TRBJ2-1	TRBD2	CASSYSGLAGGGEQFF	TGTGCCAGCAGTTACTCAGGGCTAGCGGGAGGGGGTGAGCAGTTCTTC
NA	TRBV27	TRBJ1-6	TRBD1	CASSLFGPETGLSPLHF	TGTGCCAGCAGTTTATTCGGGCCCGAGACAGGGCTTTCACCCCTCCACTTT
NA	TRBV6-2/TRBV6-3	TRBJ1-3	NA	CASSYQGVSTIYF	TGTGCCAGCAGTTACCAGGGCGTCAGCACCATATATTTT
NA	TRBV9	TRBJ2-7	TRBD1	CASSPTGLHEQYF	TGTGCCAGCAGCCCGACAGGGCTCCACGAGCAGTACTTC
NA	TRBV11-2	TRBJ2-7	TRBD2	CASSWTSGIVYEQYF	TGTGCCAGCAGCTGGACTAGCGGGATAGTATACGAGCAGTACTTC
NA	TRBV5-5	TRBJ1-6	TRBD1	CASSLAWTGIGSPLHF	TGTGCCAGCAGCTTGGCCTGGACAGGGATCGGTTCACCCCTCCACTTT
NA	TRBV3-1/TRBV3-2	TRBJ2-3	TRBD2	CASSHLAGGPTDTQYF	TGTGCCAGCAGCCATCTAGCGGGGGGGCCAACAGATACGCAGTATTTT
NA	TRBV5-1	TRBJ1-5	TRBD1	CASSLGGQNSNQPQHF	TGCGCCAGCAGCTTGGGGGGACAGAATAGCAATCAGCCCCAGCATTTT
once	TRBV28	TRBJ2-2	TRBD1	CASSSLDRYTGELFF	TGTGCCAGCAGTAGCTTGGACAGGTATACCGGGGAGCTGTTTTTT
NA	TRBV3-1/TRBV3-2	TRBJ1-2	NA	CASSPVGRSNYGYTF	TGTGCCAGCAGCCCGGTCGGCAGGTCGAACTATGGCTACACCTTC
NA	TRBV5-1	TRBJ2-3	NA	CASSTLPTDTQYF	TGCGCCAGCAGCACTTTACCCACAGATACGCAGTATTTT
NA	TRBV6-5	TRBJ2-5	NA	CASSRFGRQETQYF	TGTGCCAGCAGCCGATTCGGGAGACAAGAGACCCAGTACTTC
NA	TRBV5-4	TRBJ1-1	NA	CASSLGGRRMNTEAFF	TGTGCCAGCAGCTTGGGTGGTCGGCGGATGAACACTGAAGCTTTCTTT